This T cell receptor beta chain is from a study of regulatory T cells in long-lasting Graves disease. V was pared by 1 base and J by 4 bases, with 13 bases of the junction left unmatched. This CDR3 region has 17 residues. Germline V gene sequence: CDR1 SGHRS, CDR2 YFSETQ. A word on this clonotype: The antigen is not known.

Time point noted: persistent/refractory GD, antithyroid drugs over 5 years with positive TRAb. Researchers made the TCR library from RNA that was extracted from PBMCs. Study results and caveats: Persistent cases favored TRBV28, TRBJ1-2 and TRBJ2-5.

Both iRepertoire HTBI primers and Arm-PCR of CDR3 regions were used to build the TCR beta libraries. TCRdb re-derived calls from the multiplex PCR reads in MiXCR, one entry per CDR3 protein. This table has approximately 350,000 distinct CDR3 sequences, roughly 24% appearing once. The source is a woman aged 35 to 49 with Graves disease. Source: peripheral blood mononuclear cells (PBMCs), taken when the disease was refractory, from a patient treated with antithyroid drugs. The V call is TRBV5-1, the J call TRBJ2-5; 7 nucleotides agree with TRBD2. The CDR3 protein is CASSLRTGGSWGETQYF. The CDR3 nucleotides are TGCGCCAGCAGCTTGAGGACGGGAGGTTCGTGGGGAGAGACCCAGTACTTC.